A single sample is the source of the 29 T cell receptor beta chains below, sequenced in a study of glioma-infiltrating T cells after dendritic cell vaccination. Described time point: after dendritic cell vaccination, including at tumor progression/relapse. Assay: immunoSEQ multiplex PCR; the TCRdb copy retains only in-frame clones and omits some. The sample includes about 99,000 clones, 80% of them seen just once. The source material was blood, sampled after dendritic cell vaccination. These receptors originate from a human donor with glioblastoma.

This rearrangement joins TRBV7-2 to TRBJ1-6; D not resolved. Trimming removed 5 bases from V and 4 bases from J, with 12 bases in between. The CDR3 contains 15 residues. From germline, CDR1 is SGHTA and CDR2 FQGNSA. The CDR3 sequence: CASSPLGGYNSPLHF. The CDR3 bases are TGTGCCAGCAGCCCGCTCGGAGGGTATAATTCACCCCTCCACTTT.

This chain uses TRBV27 with TRBJ1-2, with D tentatively TRBD1 (5 bases). Germline CDR1 MNHEY, CDR2 SMNVEV (reference sequence). The CDR3 consists of 15 residues. The V gene lost 2 bases and the J gene lost 4 bases, with 14 bases spanning the gap. The CDR3 sequence: CASSLTPQGSYGYTF. Here the CDR3 DNA reads TGTGCCAGCAGTTTAACGCCCCAGGGCAGCTATGGCTACACCTTC.

This sequence joins TRBV4-2 and TRBJ2-7; TRBD1 matches at 10 bases. CDR1 is LGHNA, CDR2 YNFKEQ, per germline. The CDR3 totals 15 residues. V shed 1 base and J 7 bases; nucleotides not matched to a gene: 7. CDR3 sequence: CASSQVWDRGGEQYF. In DNA form, the CDR3 reads TGTGCCAGCAGCCAAGTGTGGGACAGGGGAGGGGAGCAGTACTTC.

This chain links TRBV18 with TRBJ2-7, with 9 bases lining up with TRBD2. Trimming at V came to 5 bases and at J to 2 bases, leaving 4 bases not matched to a gene. This CDR3 has 14 residues. In germline, CDR1 is KGHSH, CDR2 LQKENI. CDR3 residues: CASSIAGGTYEQYF. The CDR3 DNA reads as TGTGCCAGCTCAATCGCGGGAGGGACCTACGAGCAGTACTTC.

Comment on this clone: This same CDR3 is encoded by further DNA sequences in the sample. This chain links TRBV5-6 with TRBJ2-7, with 8 nucleotides matching TRBD2. V was pared by 0 bases and J by 4 bases, with 6 bases of the junction left unmatched. Germline V CDR1 and CDR2: SGHDT, YYEEEE. This CDR3 contains 15 residues. The CDR3 nucleotides are TGTGCCAGCAGCTTGGACCGACTAGCGTTGTACGAGCAGTACTTC. Its translation is CASSLDRLALYEQYF. Looking up the rest from reference TRBV5-6 and TRBJ2-7 gives the full variable domain: DAGVTQSPTHLIKTRGQQVTLRCSPKSGHDTVSWYQQALGQGPQFIFQYYEEEERQRGNFPDRFSGHQFPNYSSELNVNALLLGDSALYLCASSLDRLALYEQYFGPGTRLTVT.

This clone was detected once. This rearrangement joins TRBV28 to TRBJ2-7; 11 nucleotides match TRBD2. Germline values: CDR1 MDHEN, CDR2 SYDVKM. The CDR3 sequence is 15 residues long. V gave up 7 bases and J gave up 2 bases; unmatched junction bases: 7. CDR3 in DNA: TGTGCCAGCACCTGGGGGACTAGCGGTACCTACGAGCAGTACTTC. Protein: CASTWGTSGTYEQYF.

The rearrangement links TRBV7-9 to TRBJ1-2; no clear D. The CDR3 consists of 14 residues. The germline V and J ends were trimmed by 1 base and 2 bases, with 8 bases remaining between them. Germline V gene data show CDR1 as SEHNR and CDR2 as FQNEAQ (reference sequence). The CDR3 loop reads CASSLDSGNYGYTF. As DNA, the CDR3 is TGTGCCAGCAGCTTAGATTCAGGAAACTATGGCTACACCTTC.

CDR3 DNA: TGTGCCAGCAGCTTGGATGGGCTATCGTACGAGCAGTACTTC. This gives the protein CASSLDGLSYEQYF. The V call is TRBV5-6, the J call TRBJ2-7; no clear D. Per germline, CDR1 SGHDT and CDR2 YYEEEE. Trimming pared 0 bases from V and 4 bases from J, leaving 11 bases between. The CDR3 loop spans 14 amino acids.

DNA for the CDR3: TGCGCCAGCAGCTTCGCGGACAGCCAAGAGACCCAGTACTTC. As protein: CASSFADSQETQYF. The chain employs TRBV5-1 and TRBJ2-5; D might be TRBD1 (6 bases). Germline V gene data show CDR1 as SGHRS and CDR2 as YFSETQ. V was cut by 2 bases and J by 1 base, with 9 bases left in between. The CDR3 extends over 14 amino acids.

The V and J genes are TRBV18 and TRBJ1-6; D is undetermined. V shed 5 bases and J shed 7 bases, with 6 bases lying between them. This CDR3 contains 12 residues. Germline loops: CDR1 KGHSH, CDR2 LQKENI. CDR3 coding DNA: TGTGCCAGCTCAGGCAGGAATTCACCCCTCCACTTT. Protein product: CASSGRNSPLHF.

J is TRBJ2-7 and V is TRBV30; 13 positions match TRBD2. Trimming removed 3 bases from V and 7 bases from J; junction bases left unmatched: 15. In germline, CDR1 is GTSNPN, CDR2 SVGIG (reference sequence). The CDR3 covers 17 residues. DNA of the CDR3: TGTGCCTGGAGCATCGATCGGACTAGCGGGAGAATCAATGAGCAGTACTTC. Translating it yields CAWSIDRTSGRINEQYF.

This clone appeared a single time. The V call is TRBV28, the J call TRBJ1-2; 7 nucleotides match TRBD1. This CDR3 has 13 amino acids. Germline CDR1 and CDR2: MDHEN and SYDVKM. The J segment lost 4 bases and the V segment lost 6 bases, leaving 5 bases of the junction unmatched. The CDR3 spells CASRAWDSYGYTF. The CDR3 DNA follows: TGTGCCAGCAGGGCGTGGGACAGCTATGGCTACACCTTC.

The sample holds one count of this clone. V is TRBV11-3 and J is TRBJ2-1, with 8 bases lining up with TRBD2. V lost 2 bases and J lost 8; bases outside the gene matches: 5. The CDR3 consists of 14 residues. The germline V gene encodes CDR1 SGHNT and CDR2 YENEEA. The CDR3 DNA reads TGTGCCAGCAGCTTATTCTCGGGGGGGGATGAGCAGTTCTTC. This encodes CASSLFSGGDEQFF.

The chain has TRBV28 and TRBJ2-1; D is undetermined. Trimming shortened V by 5 bases and J by 8 bases, and 28 bases separated the two germline ends. The CDR3 runs 18 residues. CDR1 and CDR2 from the germline V gene are MDHEN and SYDVKM. The CDR3 loop is CASSPLGRSSYPADEQFF. The CDR3, as DNA: TGTGCCAGCAGTCCCCTGGGCCGATCCTCTTATCCGGCAGATGAGCAGTTCTTC.

This clone was picked up a small number of times. This chain joins TRBV6-6 and TRBJ1-5; D perhaps matches TRBD1 (5 bases). Deletions cut 7 bases from V and 4 bases from J, with 11 bases between. The CDR3 sequence is 13 residues long. Looked up from germline, CDR1 is MNHNY and CDR2 is SVGAGI (reference sequence). The chain's CDR3 is CASTKQVNQPQHF. The CDR3 DNA is TGTGCCAGCACCAAACAGGTGAATCAGCCCCAGCATTTT.

The chain is built from TRBV5-1 and TRBJ2-7; 14 nucleotides line up with TRBD2. The germline CDR1 and CDR2 sequences are SGHRS and YFSETQ. The CDR3 loop spans 15 amino acids. The V gene end was trimmed by 4 bases and the J gene end by 4 bases; junction bases not matched to a gene: 4. The CDR3 nucleotides are TGCGCCAGCAGCCCGGGACTAGCGGGAGTGTACGAGCAGTACTTC. Its protein is CASSPGLAGVYEQYF.

V and J are TRBV27 and TRBJ1-5; TRBD1 aligns across 9 bases. The CDR3 contains 14 residues. The V segment lost 3 bases and the J segment 6 bases; nucleotides outside the gene matches: 3. In germline, CDR1 is MNHEY, CDR2 SMNVEV (reference sequence). The CDR3 DNA follows: TGTGCCAGCAGTTTTACAGGGGGCGGTCAGCCCCAGCATTTT. Amino acids: CASSFTGGGQPQHF.

V is TRBV2 and J is TRBJ2-7; D remains ambiguous. The germline V gene encodes CDR1 SNHLY and CDR2 FYNNEI. The CDR3 is 12 amino acids. V lost 4 bases and J lost 5, with 9 bases in between. The CDR3 nucleotides are TGTGCCAGCAGTGGGTTGGGCCACGAGCAGTACTTC. The encoded protein is CASSGLGHEQYF. Supplemented by reference TRBV2 and TRBJ2-7, the full variable domain reads EPEVTQTPSHQVTQMGQEVILRCVPISNHLYFYWYRQILGQKVEFLVSFYNNEISEKSEIFDDQFSVERPDGSNFTLKIRSTKLEDSAMYFCASSGLGHEQYFGPGTRLTVT.

The count of this clone is one. The chain recombines TRBV27 with TRBJ2-3; D gene uncertain. Per the germline V gene, CDR1 is MNHEY and CDR2 is SMNVEV (reference sequence). Trimming removed 6 bases at V and 2 bases at J, with 15 bases between. The CDR3 covers 15 residues. This CDR3 is CASRGVTTSTDTQYF. In nucleotides, the CDR3 is TGTGCCAGCAGAGGAGTCACGACCTCCACAGATACGCAGTATTTT.

The chain employs TRBV5-4 and TRBJ1-3; maybe TRBD1 (6 bases). The CDR3 runs to 14 residues. V lost 1 base to trimming and J lost 3 bases, with 8 bases between them. Per germline, CDR1 SGHNT and CDR2 YYREEE (reference sequence). Here the CDR3 reads CASSLSGVGNTIYF. DNA of the CDR3: TGTGCCAGCAGCTTGTCAGGGGTTGGAAACACCATATATTTT.

This clone was counted only a few times. This sequence joins TRBV13 and TRBJ1-3, with 10 bases that match TRBD1. Germline V lookup: CDR1 PRHDT, CDR2 FYEKMQ (reference sequence). Trimming at V came to 3 bases and at J to 0 bases, leaving 2 bases not matched to a gene. The CDR3 has 16 residues. The CDR3 reads CASSLDRGYSGNTIYF. CDR3 coding DNA: TGTGCCAGCAGCTTGGACAGGGGGTACTCTGGAAACACCATATATTTT.

The V gene is TRBV30, the J gene TRBJ2-7, with D perhaps matching TRBD1 (5 bases). This CDR3 is 12 amino acids long. The V and J ends lost 7 bases and 1 base respectively, with 11 bases between them. Germline lookup yields CDR1 GTSNPN and CDR2 SVGIG (reference sequence). The CDR3 DNA is TGTGCCTTGGGGCACAGATCCTACGAGCAGTACTTC. It encodes CALGHRSYEQYF.

The chain has TRBV5-4 and TRBJ2-7; 12 positions match TRBD1. V lost 4 bases, J lost 3 bases, and 2 bases stayed unmatched. Germline-derived CDR1 and CDR2 are SGHNT and YYREEE (reference sequence). The length of the CDR3 is 14 residues. The CDR3 protein is CASSRDRGHYEQYF. The DNA of the CDR3 is TGTGCCAGCAGCCGGGACAGGGGGCACTACGAGCAGTACTTC.

V gene TRBV2 combines with J gene TRBJ2-7, with TRBD1 matching 9 bases. Germline V lookup: CDR1 SNHLY, CDR2 FYNNEI. Trimming cost V 6 bases and J 5 bases; bases outside gene matches: 14. The CDR3 is 16 residues long. CDR3 residues: CASSDSRGQGNHEQYF. CDR3 DNA sequence: TGTGCCAGCAGCGATAGCAGGGGACAGGGAAACCACGAGCAGTACTTC.

This sequence joins TRBV30 and TRBJ2-3; D gene unclear. Germline lookup yields CDR1 GTSNPN and CDR2 SVGIG (reference sequence). Trimming cost V 2 bases and J 1 base, with 10 bases left between them. This CDR3 is 14 amino acids long. CDR3 sequence: CAWSSRGGTDTQYF. The CDR3 nucleotides read TGTGCCTGGAGTAGCCGCGGTGGCACAGATACGCAGTATTTT.

V gene TRBV21-1 combines with J gene TRBJ2-3; the table's D call TRBD1 went unverified against the DNA. TRBV21-1 constitutes a pseudogene. The CDR3 covers 14 residues. DNA for the CDR3: TGTGCCAGAGCAGGGGGCGCAGATGCAGATACGCAGTATTTT. Residues: CARAGGADADTQYF.

V gene TRBV6-5 combines with J gene TRBJ1-2, with a possible D match to TRBD1 (5 bases). Trimming shortened V by 0 bases and J by 4 bases, and 12 bases separated the two germline ends. This CDR3 has 15 amino acids. The germline gives CDR1 MNHEY, CDR2 SVGAGI. The CDR3 DNA sequence: TGTGCCAGCAGTTACTCCGCGACAGCGAGCTATGGCTACACCTTC. Translating it yields CASSYSATASYGYTF.

The chain combines TRBV6-5 with TRBJ2-1, with 9 nucleotides matching TRBD2. Germline trimming cut 7 bases from V and 10 bases from J; bases unmatched to any gene: 14. The CDR3 has 15 residues. Germline loops: CDR1 MNHEY, CDR2 SVGAGI. CDR3 bases: TGTGCCAGCACCTTATGGGGGCGGGAGGGCGGGGAGCAGTTCTTC. It codes for CASTLWGREGGEQFF.

This clone was observed a single time. V and J are TRBV5-4 and TRBJ2-6; 8 bases are shared with TRBD1. The V segment lost 0 bases and the J segment 16 bases; nucleotides outside the gene matches: 24. The CDR3 length is 19 residues. CDR1 is SGHNT, CDR2 YYREEE, per germline (reference sequence). CDR3 DNA sequence: TGTGCCAGCAGCTTGGCCGGATCGAGTACAGGGGGTCTGGGGCTAAAACTGACTTTC. Its translation is CASSLAGSSTGGLGLKLTF.